This record looks at one TCR beta chain sequence and its context. The antigen is not known. The data were taken from a study of regulatory T cells in long-lasting Graves disease. General study findings and limits: Whereas new patients shared 966 public clonotypes, persistent patients shared more, at 2,500 to 3,500.

The time point here: persistent/refractory GD, antithyroid drugs over 5 years with positive TRAb. PBMC RNA served as the TCR library source. Arm-PCR of CDR3 regions and iRepertoire HTBI primers were used to build TCR beta libraries. Using its own MiXCR run on the multiplex PCR reads, TCRdb lists one record per CDR3 protein. The profile covers roughly 470,000 distinct CDR3 sequences, with less than 25% appearing a single time and 6.5% to 10% taken by the ten largest. Germline CDR1 and CDR2: PRHDT and FYEKMQ (reference sequence). V lost 7 bases and J lost 8; bases outside the gene matches: 4. This CDR3 region has 12 residues.

This specimen was peripheral blood mononuclear cells (PBMCs), taken when the disease was refractory, from a patient treated with antithyroid drugs. The TCR was taken from a female donor with Graves disease. The chain has TRBV13 and TRBJ2-1; 8 positions agree with TRBD1. The CDR3 sequence is CASTGQEYEQFF. CDR3 sequence (DNA): TGTGCCAGCACGGGACAGGAGTATGAGCAGTTCTTC.